This T cell receptor (beta chain) was sequenced for a study of blood T cell repertoires in COVID-19. As for the study in general: The United States, Italy and Spain provided the acute and convalescent COVID-19 samples.

This clone was counted only a few times. The CDR3 runs to 17 residues. CDR1 and CDR2 (germline): MNHNY, SVGAGI (reference sequence). Trimming shortened V by 5 bases and J by 7 bases, and 24 bases separated the two germline ends. Recovery among Cohort 3 donors was established by two negative PCRs, clearance, or symptom resolution. Authors' analysis steps: Estimated nucleated cell counts came from reference gene primer amplification. Data came from immunoSEQ multiplex PCR; TCRdb stores just in-frame clones and leaves some out. The DNA gave D and trimming, while V, J and clone size come from that table. The sample lists roughly 140,000 clones; about 89% were seen once.

The TCR comes from a man aged 55 to 69 who had recovered from COVID-19. The source material was PBMCs or T cells enriched from blood (not recorded which). This sequence joins TRBV6-6 and TRBJ2-1; D may be TRBD2 (6 bases). The CDR3 DNA is TGTGCCAGCAGTCCCCAGCCCGGGGGACCCCCGGGGAATGAGCAGTTCTTC. The encoded protein is CASSPQPGGPPGNEQFF.